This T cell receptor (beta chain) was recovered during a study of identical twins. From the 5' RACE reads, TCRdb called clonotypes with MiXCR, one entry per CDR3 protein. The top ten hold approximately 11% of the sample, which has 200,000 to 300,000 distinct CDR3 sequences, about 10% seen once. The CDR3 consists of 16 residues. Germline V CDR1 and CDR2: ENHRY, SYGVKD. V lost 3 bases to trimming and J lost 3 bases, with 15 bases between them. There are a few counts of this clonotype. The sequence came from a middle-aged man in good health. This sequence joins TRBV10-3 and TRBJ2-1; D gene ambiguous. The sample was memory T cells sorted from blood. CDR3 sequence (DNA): TGTGCCATCAGTGACCCCCGAGCTTTGGGCTACAATGAGCAGTTCTTC. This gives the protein CAISDPRALGYNEQFF.